The present T cell receptor (beta chain) was sequenced within a study of shared clonotypes between healthy human individuals. To note about this clone: The antigen is unknown.

Broader study findings: Large sequencing depth failed to make sorted-subset sequencing complete, rarefaction showed.

The V and J ends lost 9 bases and 5 bases, in that order; junction bases with no gene match: 6. The CDR3 loop spans 13 amino acids. The germline V gene has CDR1 LNHDA and CDR2 SQIVND (reference sequence). Libraries were prepared by immunoSEQ multiplex PCR; TCRdb keeps only in-frame clonotypes and omits some of them. The repertoire has 1.6 million or so clones, roughly 95% of them found once; the top ten carry approximately 1.1%. The rearrangement uses TRBV19 and TRBJ2-5, with 10 nucleotides matching TRBD1. The specimen sequenced was naive CD4+ T cells sorted from blood. Subset meaning: CD45RA+ positively selected. The origin of this receptor is a man aged 25 to 45 in good health. CDR3 amino acids: CASRDRGSETQYF. The CDR3 DNA reads TGTGCCAGCCGGGACAGGGGATCGGAGACCCAGTACTTC.